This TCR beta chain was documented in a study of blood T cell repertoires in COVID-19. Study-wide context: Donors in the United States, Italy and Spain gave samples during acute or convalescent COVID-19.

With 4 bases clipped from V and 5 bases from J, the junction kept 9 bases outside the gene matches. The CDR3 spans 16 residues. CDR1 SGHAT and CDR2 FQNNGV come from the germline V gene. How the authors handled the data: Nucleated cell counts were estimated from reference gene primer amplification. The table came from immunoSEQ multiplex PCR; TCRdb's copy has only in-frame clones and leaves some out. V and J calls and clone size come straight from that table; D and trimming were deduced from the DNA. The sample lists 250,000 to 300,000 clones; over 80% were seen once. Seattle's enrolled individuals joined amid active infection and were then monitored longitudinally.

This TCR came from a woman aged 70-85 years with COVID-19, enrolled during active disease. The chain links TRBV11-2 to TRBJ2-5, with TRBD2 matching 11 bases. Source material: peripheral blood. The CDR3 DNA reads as TGTGCCAGCAGCTCTACTAGCGGGGGTGGCGTTGAGACCCAGTACTTC. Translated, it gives CASSSTSGGGVETQYF. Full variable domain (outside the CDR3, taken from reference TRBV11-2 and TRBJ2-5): EAGVAQSPRYKIIEKRQSVAFWCNPISGHATLYWYQQILGQGPKLLIQFQNNGVVDDSQLPKDRFSAERLKGVDSTLKIQPAKLEDSAVYLCASSSTSGGGVETQYFGPGTRLLVL.